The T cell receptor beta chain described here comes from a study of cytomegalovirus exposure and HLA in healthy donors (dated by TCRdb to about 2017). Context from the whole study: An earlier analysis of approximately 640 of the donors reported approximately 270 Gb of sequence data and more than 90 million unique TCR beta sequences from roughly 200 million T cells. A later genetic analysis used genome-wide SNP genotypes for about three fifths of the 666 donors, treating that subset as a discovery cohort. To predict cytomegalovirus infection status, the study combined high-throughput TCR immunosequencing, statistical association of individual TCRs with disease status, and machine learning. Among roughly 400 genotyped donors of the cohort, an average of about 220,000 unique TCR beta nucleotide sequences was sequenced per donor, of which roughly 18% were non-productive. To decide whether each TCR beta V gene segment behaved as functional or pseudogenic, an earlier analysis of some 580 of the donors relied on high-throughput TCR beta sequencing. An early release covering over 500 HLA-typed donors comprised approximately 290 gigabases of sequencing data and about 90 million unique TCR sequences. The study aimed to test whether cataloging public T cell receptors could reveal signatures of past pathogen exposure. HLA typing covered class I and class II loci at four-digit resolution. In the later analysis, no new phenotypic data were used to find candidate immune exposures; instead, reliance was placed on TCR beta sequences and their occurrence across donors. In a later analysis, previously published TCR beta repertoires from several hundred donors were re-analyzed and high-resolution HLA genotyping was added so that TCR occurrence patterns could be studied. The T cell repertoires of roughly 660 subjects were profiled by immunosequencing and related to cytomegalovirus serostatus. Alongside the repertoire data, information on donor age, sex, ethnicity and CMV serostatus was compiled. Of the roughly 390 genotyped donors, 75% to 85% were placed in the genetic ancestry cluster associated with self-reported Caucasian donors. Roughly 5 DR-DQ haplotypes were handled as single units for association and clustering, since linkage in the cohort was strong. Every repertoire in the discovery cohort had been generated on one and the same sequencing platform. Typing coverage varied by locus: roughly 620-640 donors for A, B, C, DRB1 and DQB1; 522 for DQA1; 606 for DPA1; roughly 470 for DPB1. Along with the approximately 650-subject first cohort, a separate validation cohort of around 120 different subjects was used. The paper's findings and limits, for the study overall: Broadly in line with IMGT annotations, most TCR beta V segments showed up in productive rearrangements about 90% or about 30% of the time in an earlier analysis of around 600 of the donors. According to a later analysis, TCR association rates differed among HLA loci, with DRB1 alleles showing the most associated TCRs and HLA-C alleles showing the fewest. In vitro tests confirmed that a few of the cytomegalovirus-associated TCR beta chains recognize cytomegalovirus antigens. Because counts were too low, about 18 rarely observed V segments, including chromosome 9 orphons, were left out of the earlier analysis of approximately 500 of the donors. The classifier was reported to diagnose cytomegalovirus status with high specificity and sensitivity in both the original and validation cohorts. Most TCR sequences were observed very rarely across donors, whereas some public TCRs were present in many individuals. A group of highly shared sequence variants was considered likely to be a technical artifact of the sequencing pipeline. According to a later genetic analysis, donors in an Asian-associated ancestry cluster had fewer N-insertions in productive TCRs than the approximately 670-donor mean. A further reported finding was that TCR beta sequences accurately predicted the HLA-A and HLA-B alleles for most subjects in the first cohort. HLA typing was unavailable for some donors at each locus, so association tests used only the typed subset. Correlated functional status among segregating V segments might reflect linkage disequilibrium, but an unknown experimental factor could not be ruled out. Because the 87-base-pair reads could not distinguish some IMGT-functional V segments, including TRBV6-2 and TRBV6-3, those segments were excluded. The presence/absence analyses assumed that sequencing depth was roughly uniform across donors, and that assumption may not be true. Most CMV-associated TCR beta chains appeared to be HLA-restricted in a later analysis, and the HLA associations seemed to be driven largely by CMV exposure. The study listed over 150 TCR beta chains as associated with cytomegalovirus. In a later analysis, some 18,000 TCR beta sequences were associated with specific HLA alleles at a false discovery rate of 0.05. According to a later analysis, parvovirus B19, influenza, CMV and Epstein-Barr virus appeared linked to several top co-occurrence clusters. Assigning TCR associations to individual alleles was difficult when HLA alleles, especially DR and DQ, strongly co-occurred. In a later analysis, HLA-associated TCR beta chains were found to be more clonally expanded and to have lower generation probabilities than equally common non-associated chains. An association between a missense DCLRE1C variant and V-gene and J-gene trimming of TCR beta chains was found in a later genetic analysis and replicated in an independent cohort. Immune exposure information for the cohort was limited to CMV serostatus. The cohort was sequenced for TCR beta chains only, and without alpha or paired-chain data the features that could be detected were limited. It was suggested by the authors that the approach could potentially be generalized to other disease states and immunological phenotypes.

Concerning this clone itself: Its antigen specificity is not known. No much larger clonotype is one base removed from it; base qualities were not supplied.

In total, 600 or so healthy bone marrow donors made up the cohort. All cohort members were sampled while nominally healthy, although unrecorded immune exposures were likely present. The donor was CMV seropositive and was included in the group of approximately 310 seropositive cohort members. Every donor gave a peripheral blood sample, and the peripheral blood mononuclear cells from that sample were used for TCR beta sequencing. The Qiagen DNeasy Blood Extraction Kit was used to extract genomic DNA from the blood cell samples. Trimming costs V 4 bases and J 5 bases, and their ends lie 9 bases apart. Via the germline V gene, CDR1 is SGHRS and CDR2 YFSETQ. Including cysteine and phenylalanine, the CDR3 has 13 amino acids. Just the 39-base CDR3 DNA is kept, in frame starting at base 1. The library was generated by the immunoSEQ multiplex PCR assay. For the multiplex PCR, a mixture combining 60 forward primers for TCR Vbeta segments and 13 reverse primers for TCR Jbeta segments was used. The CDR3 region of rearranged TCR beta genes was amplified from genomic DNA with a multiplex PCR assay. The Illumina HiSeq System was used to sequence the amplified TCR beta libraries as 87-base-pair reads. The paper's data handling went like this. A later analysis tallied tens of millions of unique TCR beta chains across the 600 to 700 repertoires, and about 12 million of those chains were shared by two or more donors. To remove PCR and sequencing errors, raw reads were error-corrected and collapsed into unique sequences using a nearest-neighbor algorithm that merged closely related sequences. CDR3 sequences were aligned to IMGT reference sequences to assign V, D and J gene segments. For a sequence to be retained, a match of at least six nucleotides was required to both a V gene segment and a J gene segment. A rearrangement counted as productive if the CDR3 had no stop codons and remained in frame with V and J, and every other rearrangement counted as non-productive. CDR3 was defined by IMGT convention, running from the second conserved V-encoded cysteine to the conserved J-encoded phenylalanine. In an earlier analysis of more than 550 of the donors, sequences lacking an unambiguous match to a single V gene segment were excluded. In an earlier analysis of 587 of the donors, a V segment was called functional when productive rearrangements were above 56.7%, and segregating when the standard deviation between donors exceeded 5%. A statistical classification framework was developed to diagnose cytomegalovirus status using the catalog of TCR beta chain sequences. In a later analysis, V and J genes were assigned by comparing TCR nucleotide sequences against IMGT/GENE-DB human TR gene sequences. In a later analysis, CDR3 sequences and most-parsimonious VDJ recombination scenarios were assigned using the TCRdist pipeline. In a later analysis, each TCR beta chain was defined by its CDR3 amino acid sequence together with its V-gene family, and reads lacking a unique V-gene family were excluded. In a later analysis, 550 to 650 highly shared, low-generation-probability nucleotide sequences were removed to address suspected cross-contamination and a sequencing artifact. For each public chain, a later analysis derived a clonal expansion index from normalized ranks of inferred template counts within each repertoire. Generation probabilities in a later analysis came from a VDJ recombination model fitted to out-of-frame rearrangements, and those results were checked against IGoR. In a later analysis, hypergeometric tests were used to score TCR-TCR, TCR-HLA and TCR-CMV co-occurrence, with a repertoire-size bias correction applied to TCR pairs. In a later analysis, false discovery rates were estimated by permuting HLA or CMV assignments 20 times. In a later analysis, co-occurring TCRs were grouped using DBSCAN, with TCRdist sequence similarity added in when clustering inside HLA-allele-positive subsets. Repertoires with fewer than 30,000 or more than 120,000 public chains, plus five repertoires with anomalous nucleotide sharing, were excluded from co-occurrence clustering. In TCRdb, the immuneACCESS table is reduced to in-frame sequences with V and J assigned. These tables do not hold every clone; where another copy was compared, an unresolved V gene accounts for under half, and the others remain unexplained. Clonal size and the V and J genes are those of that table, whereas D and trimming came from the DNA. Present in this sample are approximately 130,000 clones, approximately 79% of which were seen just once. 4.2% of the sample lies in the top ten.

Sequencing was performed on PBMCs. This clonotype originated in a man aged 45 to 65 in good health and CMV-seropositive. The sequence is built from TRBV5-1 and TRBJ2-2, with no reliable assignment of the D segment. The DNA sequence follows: TGCGCCAGCAGCACTTCAGGTACCGGGGAGCTGTTTTTT. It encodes CASSTSGTGELFF.